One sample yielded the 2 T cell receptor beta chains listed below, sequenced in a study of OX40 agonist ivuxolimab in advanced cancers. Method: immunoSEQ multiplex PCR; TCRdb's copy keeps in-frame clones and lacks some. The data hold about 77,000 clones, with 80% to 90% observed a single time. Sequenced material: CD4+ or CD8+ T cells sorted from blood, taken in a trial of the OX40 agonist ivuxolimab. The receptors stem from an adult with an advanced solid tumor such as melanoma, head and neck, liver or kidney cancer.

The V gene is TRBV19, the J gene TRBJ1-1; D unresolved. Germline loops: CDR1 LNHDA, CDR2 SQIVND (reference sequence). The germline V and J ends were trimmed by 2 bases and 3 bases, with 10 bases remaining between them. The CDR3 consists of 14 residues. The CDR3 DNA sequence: TGTGCCAGTAGTATAAGGCAGGCGCACACTGAAGCTTTCTTT. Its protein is CASSIRQAHTEAFF. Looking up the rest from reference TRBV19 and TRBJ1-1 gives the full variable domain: DGGITQSPKYLFRKEGQNVTLSCEQNLNHDAMYWYRQDPGQGLRLIYYSQIVNDFQKGDIAEGYSVSREKKESFPLTVTSAQKNPTAFYLCASSIRQAHTEAFFGQGTRLTVV.

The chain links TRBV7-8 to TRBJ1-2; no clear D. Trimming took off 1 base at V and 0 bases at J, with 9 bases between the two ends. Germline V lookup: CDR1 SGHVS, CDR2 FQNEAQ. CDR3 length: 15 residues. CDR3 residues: CASSLVPGPNYGYTF. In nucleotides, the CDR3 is TGTGCCAGCAGCTTAGTCCCAGGACCTAACTATGGCTACACCTTC. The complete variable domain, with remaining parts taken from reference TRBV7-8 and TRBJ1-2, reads GAGVSQSPRYKVAKRGQDVALRCDPISGHVSLFWYQQALGQGPEFLTYFQNEAQLDKSGLPSDRFFAERPEGSVSTLKIQRTQQEDSAVYLCASSLVPGPNYGYTFGSGTRLTVV.